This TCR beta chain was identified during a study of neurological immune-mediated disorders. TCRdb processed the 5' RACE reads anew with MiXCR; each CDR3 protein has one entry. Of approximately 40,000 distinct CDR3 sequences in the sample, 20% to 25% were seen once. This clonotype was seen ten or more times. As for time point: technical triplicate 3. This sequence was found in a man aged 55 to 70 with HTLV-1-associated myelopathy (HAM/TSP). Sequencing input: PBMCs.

The CDR3 bases are TGTGCCAGCAGCTTACATCCGGGACAGGGCTACGAGCAGTACTTC. It encodes CASSLHPGQGYEQYF. The rearrangement uses TRBV6-1 and TRBJ2-7; the match to TRBD1 covers 9 bases. Looked up from germline, CDR1 is MNHNS and CDR2 is SASEGT. The J segment lost 3 bases and the V segment lost 6 bases, leaving 9 bases of the junction unmatched. The CDR3 runs to 15 residues.